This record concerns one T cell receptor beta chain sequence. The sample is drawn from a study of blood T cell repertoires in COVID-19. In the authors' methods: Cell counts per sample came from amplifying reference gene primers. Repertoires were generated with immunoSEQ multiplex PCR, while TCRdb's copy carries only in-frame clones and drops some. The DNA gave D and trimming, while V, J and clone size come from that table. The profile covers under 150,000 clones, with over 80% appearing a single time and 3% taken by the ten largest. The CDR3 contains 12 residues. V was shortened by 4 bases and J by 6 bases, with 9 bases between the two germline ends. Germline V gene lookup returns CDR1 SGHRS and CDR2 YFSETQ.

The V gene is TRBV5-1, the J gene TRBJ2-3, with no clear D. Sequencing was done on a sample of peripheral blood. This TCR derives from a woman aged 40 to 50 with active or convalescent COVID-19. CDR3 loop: CASSPPADTQYF. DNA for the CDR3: TGCGCCAGCAGCCCCCCCGCGGATACGCAGTATTTT.